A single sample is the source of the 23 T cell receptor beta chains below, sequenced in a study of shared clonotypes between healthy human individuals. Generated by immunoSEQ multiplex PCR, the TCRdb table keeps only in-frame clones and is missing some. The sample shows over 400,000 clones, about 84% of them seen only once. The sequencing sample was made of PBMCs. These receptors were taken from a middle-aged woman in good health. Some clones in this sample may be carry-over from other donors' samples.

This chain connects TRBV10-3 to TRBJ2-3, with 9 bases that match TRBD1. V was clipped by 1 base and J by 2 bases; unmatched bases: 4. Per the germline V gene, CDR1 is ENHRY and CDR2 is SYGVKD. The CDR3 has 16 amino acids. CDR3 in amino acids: CAISEWGQGLTDTQYF. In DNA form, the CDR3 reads TGTGCCATCAGTGAGTGGGGACAGGGCCTCACAGATACGCAGTATTTT.

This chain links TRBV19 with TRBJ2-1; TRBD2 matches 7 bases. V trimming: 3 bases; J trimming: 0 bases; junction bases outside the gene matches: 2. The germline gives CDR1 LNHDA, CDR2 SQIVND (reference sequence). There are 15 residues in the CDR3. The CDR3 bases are TGTGCCAGTAGTATTACGGGAGGCTCCTACAATGAGCAGTTCTTC. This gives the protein CASSITGGSYNEQFF. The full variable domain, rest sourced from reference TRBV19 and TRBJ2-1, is DGGITQSPKYLFRKEGQNVTLSCEQNLNHDAMYWYRQDPGQGLRLIYYSQIVNDFQKGDIAEGYSVSREKKESFPLTVTSAQKNPTAFYLCASSITGGSYNEQFFGPGTRLTVL.

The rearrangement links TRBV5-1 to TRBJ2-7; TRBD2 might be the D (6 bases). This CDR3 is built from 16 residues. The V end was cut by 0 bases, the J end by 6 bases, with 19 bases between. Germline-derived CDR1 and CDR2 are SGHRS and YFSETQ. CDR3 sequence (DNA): TGCGCCAGCAGCTTGGGGAGCGGGTTGGGGCAGAGCGAGCAGTACTTC. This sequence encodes CASSLGSGLGQSEQYF.

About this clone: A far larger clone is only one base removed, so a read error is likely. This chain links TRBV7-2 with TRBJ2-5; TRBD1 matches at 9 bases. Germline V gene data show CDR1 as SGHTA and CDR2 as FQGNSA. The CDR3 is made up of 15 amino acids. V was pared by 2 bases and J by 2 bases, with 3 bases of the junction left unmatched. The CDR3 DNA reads TGTGCCAGCAGCTTATGGGGGACAGGGCAAGAGACCCAGTACTTC. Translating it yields CASSLWGTGQETQYF.

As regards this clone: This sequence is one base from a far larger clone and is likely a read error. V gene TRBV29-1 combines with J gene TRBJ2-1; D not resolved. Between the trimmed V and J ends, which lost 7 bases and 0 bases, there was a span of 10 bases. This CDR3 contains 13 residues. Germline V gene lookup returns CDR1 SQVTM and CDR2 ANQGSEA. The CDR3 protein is CSADTLSYNEQFF. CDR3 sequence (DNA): TGCAGCGCTGACACGCTCTCCTACAATGAGCAGTTCTTC.

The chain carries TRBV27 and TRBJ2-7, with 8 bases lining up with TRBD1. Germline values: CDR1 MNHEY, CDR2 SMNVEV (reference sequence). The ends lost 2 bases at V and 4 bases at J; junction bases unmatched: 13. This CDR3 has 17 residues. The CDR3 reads CASSLGPPGGVSYEQYF. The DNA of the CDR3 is TGTGCCAGCAGTTTAGGTCCTCCAGGGGGCGTCAGTTACGAGCAGTACTTC.

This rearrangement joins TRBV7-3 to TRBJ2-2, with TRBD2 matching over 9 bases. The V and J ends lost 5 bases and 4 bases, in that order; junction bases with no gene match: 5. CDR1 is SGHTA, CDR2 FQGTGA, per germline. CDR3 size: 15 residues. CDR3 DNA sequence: TGTGCCAGCAGCCCGGGACTAGCCCTCACCGGGGAGCTGTTTTTT. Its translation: CASSPGLALTGELFF.

In nucleotides, the CDR3 is TGTGCCAGCAGTCCCACAGGGAATACTGAAGCTTTCTTT. This sequence encodes CASSPTGNTEAFF. V usage is TRBV6-4 and J usage is TRBJ1-1; perhaps TRBD1 as D (6 bases). Between the trimmed V and J ends, which lost 5 bases and 5 bases, there was a span of 12 bases. This CDR3 spans 13 amino acids. Germline V gene lookup returns CDR1 MRHNA and CDR2 SNTAGT.

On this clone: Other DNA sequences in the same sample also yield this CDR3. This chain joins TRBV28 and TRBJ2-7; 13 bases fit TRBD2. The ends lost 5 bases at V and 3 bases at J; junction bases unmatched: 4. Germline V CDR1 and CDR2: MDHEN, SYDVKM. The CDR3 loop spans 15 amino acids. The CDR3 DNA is TGTGCCAGCAGTCCCCGGACTAGCGGGAGCTACGAGCAGTACTTC. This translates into CASSPRTSGSYEQYF. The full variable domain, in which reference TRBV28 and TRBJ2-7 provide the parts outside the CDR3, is DVKVTQSSRYLVKRTGEKVFLECVQDMDHENMFWYRQDPGLGLRLIYFSYDVKMKEKGDIPEGYSVSREKKERFSLILESASTNQTSMYLCASSPRTSGSYEQYFGPGTRLTVT.

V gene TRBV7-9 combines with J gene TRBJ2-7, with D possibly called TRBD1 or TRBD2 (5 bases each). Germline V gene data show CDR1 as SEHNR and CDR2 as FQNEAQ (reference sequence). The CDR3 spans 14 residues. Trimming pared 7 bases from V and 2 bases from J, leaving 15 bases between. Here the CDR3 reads CASTNPGPTYEQYF. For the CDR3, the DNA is TGTGCCAGCACCAATCCGGGACCCACCTACGAGCAGTACTTC.

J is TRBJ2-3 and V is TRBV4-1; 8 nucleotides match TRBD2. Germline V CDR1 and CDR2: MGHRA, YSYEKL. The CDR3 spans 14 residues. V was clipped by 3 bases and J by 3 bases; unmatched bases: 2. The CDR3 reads CASSHPSGTDTQYF. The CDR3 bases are TGCGCCAGCAGCCACCCTAGCGGGACAGATACGCAGTATTTT.

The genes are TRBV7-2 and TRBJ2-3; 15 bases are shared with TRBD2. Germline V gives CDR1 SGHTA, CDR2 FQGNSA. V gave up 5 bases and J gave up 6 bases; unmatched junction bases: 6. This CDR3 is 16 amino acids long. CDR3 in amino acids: CASSPGTSGRMDTQYF. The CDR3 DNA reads TGTGCCAGCAGCCCCGGGACTAGCGGGAGGATGGATACGCAGTATTTT.

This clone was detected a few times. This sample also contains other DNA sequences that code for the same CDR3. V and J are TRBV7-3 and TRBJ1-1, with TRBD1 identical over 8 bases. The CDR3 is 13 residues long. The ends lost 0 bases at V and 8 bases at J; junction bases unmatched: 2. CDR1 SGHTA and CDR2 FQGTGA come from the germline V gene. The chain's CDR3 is CASSLTTGAEAFF. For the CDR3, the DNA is TGTGCCAGCAGCTTAACGACAGGGGCAGAAGCTTTCTTT.

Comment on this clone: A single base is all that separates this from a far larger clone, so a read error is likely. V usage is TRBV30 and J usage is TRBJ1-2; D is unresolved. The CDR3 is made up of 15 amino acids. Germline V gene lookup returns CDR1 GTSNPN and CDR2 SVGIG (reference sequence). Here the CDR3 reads CDWSEVRNKNYGYTF. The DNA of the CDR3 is TGTGACTGGAGTGAGGTCAGGAACAAGAACTATGGCTACACCTTC.

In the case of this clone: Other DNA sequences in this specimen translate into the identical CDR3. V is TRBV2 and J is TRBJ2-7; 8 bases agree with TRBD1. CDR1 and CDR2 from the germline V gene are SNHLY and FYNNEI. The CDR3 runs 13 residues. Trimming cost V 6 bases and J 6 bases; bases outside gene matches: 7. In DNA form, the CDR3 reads TGTGCCAGCAGGCCGGACAGGGAAGGCGAGCAGTACTTC. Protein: CASRPDREGEQYF.

The CDR3 nucleotides read TGCGCCAGCAGTGGATCGACAGGGAACACTGAAGCTTTCTTT. Amino acids: CASSGSTGNTEAFF. The chain recombines TRBV10-1 with TRBJ1-1; perhaps TRBD1 as D (6 bases). This CDR3 spans 14 amino acids. CDR1 and CDR2 from the germline V gene are WNHNN and SYGVQD (reference sequence). V lost 4 bases and J lost 1, with 10 bases in between.

This chain's CDR3 is CASSTERGAYEQYF. The DNA of the CDR3 is TGTGCCAGCAGCACTGAGCGGGGGGCCTACGAGCAGTACTTC. The V call is TRBV5-4, the J call TRBJ2-7; TRBD2 aligns across 9 bases. Germline V gives CDR1 SGHNT, CDR2 YYREEE (reference sequence). The CDR3 is 14 residues long. V was pared by 4 bases and J by 2 bases, with 4 bases of the junction left unmatched.

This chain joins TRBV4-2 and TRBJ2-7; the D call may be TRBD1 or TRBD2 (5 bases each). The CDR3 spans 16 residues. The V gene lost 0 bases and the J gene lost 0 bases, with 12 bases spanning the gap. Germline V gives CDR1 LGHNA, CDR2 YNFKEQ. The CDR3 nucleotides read TGTGCCAGCAGCCAAGACGGCCGGGACGCCTCCTACGAGCAGTACTTC. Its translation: CASSQDGRDASYEQYF.

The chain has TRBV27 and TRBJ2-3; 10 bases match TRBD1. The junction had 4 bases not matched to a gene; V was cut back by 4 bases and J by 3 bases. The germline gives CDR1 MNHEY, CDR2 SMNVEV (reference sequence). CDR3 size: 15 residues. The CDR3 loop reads CASSSWTGGTDTQYF. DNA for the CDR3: TGTGCCAGCAGTTCTTGGACAGGGGGAACAGATACGCAGTATTTT.

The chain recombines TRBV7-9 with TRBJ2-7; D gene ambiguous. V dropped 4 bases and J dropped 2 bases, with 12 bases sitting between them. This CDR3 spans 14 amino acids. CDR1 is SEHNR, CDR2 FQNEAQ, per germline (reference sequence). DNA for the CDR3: TGTGCCAGCAGCTCCCTAGAGCCCGCCTACGAGCAGTACTTC. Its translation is CASSSLEPAYEQYF.

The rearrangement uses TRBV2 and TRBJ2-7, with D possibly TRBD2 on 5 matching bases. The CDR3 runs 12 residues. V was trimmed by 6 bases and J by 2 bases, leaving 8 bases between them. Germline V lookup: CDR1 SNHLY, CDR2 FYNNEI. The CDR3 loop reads CASRERTYEQYF. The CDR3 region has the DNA TGTGCCAGCAGGGAGCGGACCTACGAGCAGTACTTC. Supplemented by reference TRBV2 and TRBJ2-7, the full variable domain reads EPEVTQTPSHQVTQMGQEVILRCVPISNHLYFYWYRQILGQKVEFLVSFYNNEISEKSEIFDDQFSVERPDGSNFTLKIRSTKLEDSAMYFCASRERTYEQYFGPGTRLTVT.

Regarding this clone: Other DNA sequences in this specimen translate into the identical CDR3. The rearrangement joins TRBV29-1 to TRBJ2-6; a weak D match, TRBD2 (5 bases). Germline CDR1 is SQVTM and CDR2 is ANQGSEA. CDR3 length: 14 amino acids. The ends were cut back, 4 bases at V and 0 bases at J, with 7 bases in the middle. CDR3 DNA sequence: TGCAGCGTTGCCGGGATCTCTGGGGCCAACGTCCTGACTTTC. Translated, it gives CSVAGISGANVLTF.

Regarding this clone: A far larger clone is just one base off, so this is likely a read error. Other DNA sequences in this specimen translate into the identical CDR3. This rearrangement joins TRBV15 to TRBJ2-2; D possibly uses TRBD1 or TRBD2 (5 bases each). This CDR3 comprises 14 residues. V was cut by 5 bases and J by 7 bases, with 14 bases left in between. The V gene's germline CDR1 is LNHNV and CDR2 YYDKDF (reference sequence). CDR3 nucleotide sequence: TGTGCCACCAGCCCCTCCACGGGGCGCGGGGAGCTGTTTTTT. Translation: CATSPSTGRGELFF.